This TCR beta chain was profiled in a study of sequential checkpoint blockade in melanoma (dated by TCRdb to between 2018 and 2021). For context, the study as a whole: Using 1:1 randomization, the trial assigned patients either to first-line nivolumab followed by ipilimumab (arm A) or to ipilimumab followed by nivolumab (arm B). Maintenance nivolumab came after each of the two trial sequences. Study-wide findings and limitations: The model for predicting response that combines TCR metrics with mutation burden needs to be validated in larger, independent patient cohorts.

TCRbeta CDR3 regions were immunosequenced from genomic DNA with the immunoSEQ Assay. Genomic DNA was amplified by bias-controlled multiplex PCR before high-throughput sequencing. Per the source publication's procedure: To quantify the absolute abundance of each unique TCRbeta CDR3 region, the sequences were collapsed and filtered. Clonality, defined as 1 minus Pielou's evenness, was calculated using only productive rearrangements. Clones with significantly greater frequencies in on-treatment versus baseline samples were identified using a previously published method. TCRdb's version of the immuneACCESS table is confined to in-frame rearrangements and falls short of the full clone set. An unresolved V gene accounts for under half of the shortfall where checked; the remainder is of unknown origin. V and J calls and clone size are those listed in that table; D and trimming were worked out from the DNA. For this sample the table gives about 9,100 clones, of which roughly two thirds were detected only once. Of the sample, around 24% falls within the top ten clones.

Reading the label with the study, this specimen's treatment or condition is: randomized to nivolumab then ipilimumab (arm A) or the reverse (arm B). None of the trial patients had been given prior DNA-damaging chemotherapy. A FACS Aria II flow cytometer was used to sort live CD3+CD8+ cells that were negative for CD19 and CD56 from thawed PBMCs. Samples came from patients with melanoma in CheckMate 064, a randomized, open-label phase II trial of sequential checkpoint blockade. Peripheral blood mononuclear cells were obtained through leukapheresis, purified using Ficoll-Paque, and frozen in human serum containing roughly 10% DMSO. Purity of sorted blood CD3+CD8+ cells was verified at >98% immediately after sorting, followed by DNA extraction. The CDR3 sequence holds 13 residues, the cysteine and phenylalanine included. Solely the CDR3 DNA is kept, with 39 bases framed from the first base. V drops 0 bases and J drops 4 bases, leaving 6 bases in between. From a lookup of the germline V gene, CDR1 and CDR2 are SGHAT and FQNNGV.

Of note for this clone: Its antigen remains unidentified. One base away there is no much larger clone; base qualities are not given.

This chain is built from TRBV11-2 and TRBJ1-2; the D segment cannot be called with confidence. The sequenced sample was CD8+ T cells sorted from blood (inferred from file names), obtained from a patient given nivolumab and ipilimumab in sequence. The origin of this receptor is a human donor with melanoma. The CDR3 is CASSLEQTYGYTF. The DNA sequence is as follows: TGTGCCAGCAGCTTAGAACAGACCTATGGCTACACCTTC.